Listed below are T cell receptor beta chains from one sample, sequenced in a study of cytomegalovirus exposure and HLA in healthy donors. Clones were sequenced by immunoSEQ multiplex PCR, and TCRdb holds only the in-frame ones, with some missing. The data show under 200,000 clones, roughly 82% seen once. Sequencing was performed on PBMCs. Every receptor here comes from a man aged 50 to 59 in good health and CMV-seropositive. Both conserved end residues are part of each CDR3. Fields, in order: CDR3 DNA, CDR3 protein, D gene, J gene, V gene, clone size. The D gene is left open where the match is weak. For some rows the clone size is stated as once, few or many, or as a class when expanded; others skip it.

CDR3nt: TGTGCCAGCAGGGCCGGGACAGGGAGCCCCCATGAGCAGTTCTTC
CDR3aa: CASRAGTGSPHEQFF
d_gene: TRBD1
j_gene: TRBJ2-1
v_gene: TRBV6-1
abundance: -

CDR3nt: TGTGCCAGCTCACCGCGGGACAGGGTGTGGGACACTGAAGCTTTCTTT
CDR3aa: CASSPRDRVWDTEAFF
d_gene: TRBD1
j_gene: TRBJ1-1
v_gene: TRBV18
abundance: -

CDR3nt: TGTGCCAGCAGCGTAGAGGTCGGCGGTGAAAAACTGTTTTTT
CDR3aa: CASSVEVGGEKLFF
d_gene: -
j_gene: TRBJ1-4
v_gene: TRBV9
abundance: -

CDR3nt: TGTGCCAGCAGCCAAGAAACGGGAGCTTGGGAGACCCAGTACTTC
CDR3aa: CASSQETGAWETQYF
d_gene: -
j_gene: TRBJ2-5
v_gene: TRBV14
abundance: -

CDR3nt: TGTGCCGTCCGGGACAGGGGTTCTGGACAGCCCCAGCATTTT
CDR3aa: CAVRDRGSGQPQHF
d_gene: TRBD1
j_gene: TRBJ1-5
v_gene: TRBV19
abundance: -

CDR3nt: TGTGCCAGCAGTTACTTCAAAGGGGCCGCCAATGAGCAGTTCTTC
CDR3aa: CASSYFKGAANEQFF
d_gene: -
j_gene: TRBJ2-1
v_gene: TRBV6-5
abundance: -

CDR3nt: TGTGCCAGCAGTAAAGAACAGGGCCCGTATAATTCACCCCTCCACTTT
CDR3aa: CASSKEQGPYNSPLHF
d_gene: -
j_gene: TRBJ1-6
v_gene: TRBV6-6
abundance: -

CDR3nt: TGCGCCAGCAGCTTGGTGGCGGGGGCCACCAATGAGCAGTTCTTC
CDR3aa: CASSLVAGATNEQFF
d_gene: -
j_gene: TRBJ2-1
v_gene: TRBV5-1
abundance: few

CDR3nt: TGTGCCAGCAGCCAAGACGAACTAGCGGGAGGTCAGGGTGGGATCTTCCTACCTGAGCAGTTCTTC
CDR3aa: CASSQDELAGGQGGIFLPEQFF
d_gene: TRBD2
j_gene: TRBJ2-1
v_gene: TRBV14
abundance: -

CDR3nt: TGTGCCTGGAATATGTCCGAGGACACCGGGTTGGATGAGCAGTTCTTC
CDR3aa: CAWNMSEDTGLDEQFF
d_gene: -
j_gene: TRBJ2-1
v_gene: TRBV30
abundance: -

CDR3nt: TGCGCCAGCAGCCCCGGACAGGGAGGGTGGGCTGCCGGGGAGCTGTTTTTT
CDR3aa: CASSPGQGGWAAGELFF
d_gene: -
j_gene: TRBJ2-2
v_gene: TRBV5-1
abundance: -

CDR3nt: TGTGCCAGCAGTTTCGTGCAGGGGCAACGGGTCTATGGCTACACCTTC
CDR3aa: CASSFVQGQRVYGYTF
d_gene: -
j_gene: TRBJ1-2
v_gene: TRBV11-3
abundance: -

CDR3nt: TGTGCCAGCAGCTCTGGAACCGGGACAGGGTATGATGAGCAGTTCTTC
CDR3aa: CASSSGTGTGYDEQFF
d_gene: TRBD1
j_gene: TRBJ2-1
v_gene: TRBV5-6
abundance: -

CDR3nt: TGTGCAAGCTCTCTAACTGGGGCCAACGTCCTGACTTTC
CDR3aa: CASSLTGANVLTF
d_gene: -
j_gene: TRBJ2-6
v_gene: TRBV12-2
abundance: -